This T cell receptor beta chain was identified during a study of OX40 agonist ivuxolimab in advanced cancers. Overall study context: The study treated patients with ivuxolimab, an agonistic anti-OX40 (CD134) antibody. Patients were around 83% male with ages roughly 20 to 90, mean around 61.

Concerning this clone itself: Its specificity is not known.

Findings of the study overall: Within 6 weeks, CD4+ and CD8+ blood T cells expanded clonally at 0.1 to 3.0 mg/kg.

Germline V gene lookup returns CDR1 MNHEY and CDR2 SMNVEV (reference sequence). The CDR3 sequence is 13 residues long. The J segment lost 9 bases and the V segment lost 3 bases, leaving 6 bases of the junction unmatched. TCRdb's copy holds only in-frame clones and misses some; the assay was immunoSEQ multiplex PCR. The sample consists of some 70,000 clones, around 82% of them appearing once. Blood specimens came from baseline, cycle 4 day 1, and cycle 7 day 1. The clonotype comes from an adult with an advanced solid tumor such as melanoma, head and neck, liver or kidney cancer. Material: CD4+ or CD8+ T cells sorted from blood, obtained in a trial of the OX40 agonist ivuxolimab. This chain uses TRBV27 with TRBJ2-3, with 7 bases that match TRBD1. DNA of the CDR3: TGTGCCAGCAGTTTCACAGGGGCATCAACGCAGTATTTT. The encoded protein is CASSFTGASTQYF.